This is a list of T cell receptor beta chains from one sample in a study of identical twins. TCRdb re-called the 5' RACE reads with MiXCR, one entry per CDR3 protein. The sample includes roughly 240,000 distinct CDR3 sequences, around 7.6% seen only once; the top ten take about 5.6%. These sequences were also reported in another study, on yellow fever vaccine responses in identical twins.

The sample consisted of CD8+ T cells sorted from blood. The source is a woman aged 18-29 years in good health. Each CDR3 is given with its conserved first and last residue. D genes are given only for firm matches. Not every row has a clone size; where given, it reads once, few, many or a size class.

v_call: TRBV20-1
d_call: TRBD2
j_call: TRBJ2-7
clone_size: few
cdr3_nt: TGCAGTGCTAGAGATGTCACTAGCGGGGCCTACGAGCAGTACTTC
cdr3_aa: CSARDVTSGAYEQYF

v_call: TRBV15
d_call: NA
j_call: TRBJ1-1
clone_size: many
cdr3_nt: TGTGCCACCAGCAGAGATACAGAGATGAACACTGAAGCTTTCTTT
cdr3_aa: CATSRDTEMNTEAFF

v_call: TRBV20-1
d_call: TRBD1
j_call: TRBJ1-5
clone_size: many
cdr3_nt: TGCAGTGCTGGGCCGGGACAGGGGTCCCAGCCCCAGCATTTT
cdr3_aa: CSAGPGQGSQPQHF

v_call: TRBV27
d_call: NA
j_call: TRBJ2-5
clone_size: NA
cdr3_nt: TGTGCCAGCAGTTCCTCACCCGAAGCGGTGAACCAGTACTTC
cdr3_aa: CASSSSPEAVNQYF

v_call: TRBV28
d_call: TRBD2
j_call: TRBJ2-7
clone_size: NA
cdr3_nt: TGTGCCAGCAGTTTATCCGGGACTAGCGGGAGCTCCTACGAGCAGTACTTC
cdr3_aa: CASSLSGTSGSSYEQYF

v_call: TRBV6-1
d_call: NA
j_call: TRBJ2-1
clone_size: few
cdr3_nt: TGTGCCAGCAGCCATACATCATACAATGAGCAGTTCTTC
cdr3_aa: CASSHTSYNEQFF

v_call: TRBV29-1
d_call: NA
j_call: TRBJ2-1
clone_size: many
cdr3_nt: TGCAGCGTTGGAGGGCACAATGAGCAGTTCTTC
cdr3_aa: CSVGGHNEQFF

v_call: TRBV6-5
d_call: NA
j_call: TRBJ2-2
clone_size: many
cdr3_nt: TGTGCCAGCAGTTACGCAAGGACCGGGGAGCTGTTTTTT
cdr3_aa: CASSYARTGELFF

v_call: TRBV29-1
d_call: TRBD2
j_call: TRBJ2-3
clone_size: many
cdr3_nt: TGCAGCGTTCATAAAGAGGCTAGCGGGAGCACAGATACGCAGTATTTT
cdr3_aa: CSVHKEASGSTDTQYF

v_call: TRBV6-4
d_call: NA
j_call: TRBJ1-5
clone_size: few
cdr3_nt: TGTGCCAGCAGTGACTCTGGGGGGCCTAGCAATCAGCCCCAGCATTTT
cdr3_aa: CASSDSGGPSNQPQHF

v_call: TRBV28
d_call: TRBD1
j_call: TRBJ1-1
clone_size: few
cdr3_nt: TGTGCCAGCACCCTCACAGGGGAAGGAGGACCCAGCGAAGCTTTCTTT
cdr3_aa: CASTLTGEGGPSEAFF